This TCR beta chain was found in a study of OX40 agonist ivuxolimab in advanced cancers. Looking at the study overall: An agonistic human IgG2 monoclonal antibody against OX40 (CD134) was given. Patients were treated with intravenous ivuxolimab, dosed at 0.01 to 10 mg/kg and infused every 2 weeks.

Individuals having autoimmune disease history or systemic immunosuppression were not enrolled. This clone was seen a handful of times. Its specificity is not known. With V trimmed by 1 base and J by 0 bases, 7 bases remained unmatched. From germline, CDR1 is SGDLS and CDR2 YYNGEE. The CDR3 runs 18 residues. Study outcomes and limitations: CD4+ and CD8+ blood T cells expanded clonally by week 6 at 0.1 to 3.0 mg/kg.

Profiling relied on immunoSEQ multiplex PCR, and the TCRdb table lists in-frame clones only, not all of them. This sample has about 58,000 clones, with 75% to 90% found just once. The chain recombines TRBV9 with TRBJ2-6, with 7 nucleotides matching TRBD1. This clonotype originated in an adult with an advanced solid tumor such as melanoma, head and neck, liver or kidney cancer. This specimen consisted of CD4+ or CD8+ T cells sorted from blood, obtained in a trial of the OX40 agonist ivuxolimab. In nucleotides, the CDR3 is TGTGCCAGCAGCGTACGGGGACAGTGGGGCTCTGGGGCCAACGTCCTGACTTTC. Translating gives CASSVRGQWGSGANVLTF.